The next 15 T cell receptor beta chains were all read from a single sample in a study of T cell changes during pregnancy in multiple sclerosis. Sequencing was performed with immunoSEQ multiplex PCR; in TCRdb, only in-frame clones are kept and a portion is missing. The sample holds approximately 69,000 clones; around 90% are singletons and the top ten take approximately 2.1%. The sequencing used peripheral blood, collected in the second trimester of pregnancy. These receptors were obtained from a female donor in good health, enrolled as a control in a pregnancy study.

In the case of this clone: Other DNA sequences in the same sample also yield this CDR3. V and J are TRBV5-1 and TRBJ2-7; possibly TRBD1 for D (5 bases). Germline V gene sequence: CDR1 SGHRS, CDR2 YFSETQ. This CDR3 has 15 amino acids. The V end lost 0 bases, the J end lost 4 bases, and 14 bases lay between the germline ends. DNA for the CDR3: TGCGCCAGCAGCTTGGAGGGCAGGGCAGGATACGAGCAGTACTTC. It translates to CASSLEGRAGYEQYF.

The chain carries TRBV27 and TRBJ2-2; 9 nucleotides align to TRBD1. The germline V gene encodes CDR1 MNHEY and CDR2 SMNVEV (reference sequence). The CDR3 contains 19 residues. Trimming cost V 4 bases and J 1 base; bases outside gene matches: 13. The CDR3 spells CASSSTGGGIRRNTGELFF. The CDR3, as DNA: TGTGCCAGCAGTTCAACAGGGGGCGGAATTAGAAGGAACACCGGGGAGCTGTTTTTT.

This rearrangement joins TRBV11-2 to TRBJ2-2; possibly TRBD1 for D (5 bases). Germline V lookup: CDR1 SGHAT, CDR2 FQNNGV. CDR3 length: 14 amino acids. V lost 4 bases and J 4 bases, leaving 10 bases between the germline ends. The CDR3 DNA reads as TGTGCCAGCAGCTCCCGAACAGGCACCGGGGAGCTGTTTTTT. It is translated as CASSSRTGTGELFF.

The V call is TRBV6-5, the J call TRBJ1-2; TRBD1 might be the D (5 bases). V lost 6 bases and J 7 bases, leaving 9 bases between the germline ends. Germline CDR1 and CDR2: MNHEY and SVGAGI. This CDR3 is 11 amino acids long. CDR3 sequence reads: CASSPGFGYTF. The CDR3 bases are TGTGCCAGCAGCCCAGGGTTTGGCTACACCTTC.

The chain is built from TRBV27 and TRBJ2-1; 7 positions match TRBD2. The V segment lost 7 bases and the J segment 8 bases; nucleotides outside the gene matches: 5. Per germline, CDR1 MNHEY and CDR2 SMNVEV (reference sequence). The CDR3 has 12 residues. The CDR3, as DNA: TGTGCCAGCAAGTGGGGGGGACATGAGCAGTTCTTC. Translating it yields CASKWGGHEQFF.

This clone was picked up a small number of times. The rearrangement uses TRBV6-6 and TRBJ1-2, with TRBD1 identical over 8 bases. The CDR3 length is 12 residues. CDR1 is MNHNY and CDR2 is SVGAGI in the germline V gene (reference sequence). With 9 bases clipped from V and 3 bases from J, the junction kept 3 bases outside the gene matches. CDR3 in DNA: TGTGCCAGTTCGGACAGGGACTATGGCTACACCTTC. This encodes CASSDRDYGYTF.

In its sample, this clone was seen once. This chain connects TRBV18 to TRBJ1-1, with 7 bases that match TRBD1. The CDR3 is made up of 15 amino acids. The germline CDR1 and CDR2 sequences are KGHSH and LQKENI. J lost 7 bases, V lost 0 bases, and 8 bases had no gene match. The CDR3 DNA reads TGTGCCAGCTCACCACCCGGGACAGAGATAGTTGAAGCTTTCTTT. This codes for CASSPPGTEIVEAFF.

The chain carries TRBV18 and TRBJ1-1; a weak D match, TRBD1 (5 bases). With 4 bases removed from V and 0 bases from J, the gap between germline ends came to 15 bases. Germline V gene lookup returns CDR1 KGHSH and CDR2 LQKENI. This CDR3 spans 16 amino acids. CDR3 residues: CASSRTGGGMNTEAFF. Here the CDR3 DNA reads TGTGCCAGCTCACGGACGGGGGGAGGGATGAACACTGAAGCTTTCTTT. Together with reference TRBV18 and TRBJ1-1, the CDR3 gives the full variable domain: NAGVMQNPRHLVRRRGQEARLRCSPMKGHSHVYWYRQLPEEGLKFMVYLQKENIIDESGMPKERFSAEFPKEGPSILRIQQVVRGDSAAYFCASSRTGGGMNTEAFFGQGTRLTVV.

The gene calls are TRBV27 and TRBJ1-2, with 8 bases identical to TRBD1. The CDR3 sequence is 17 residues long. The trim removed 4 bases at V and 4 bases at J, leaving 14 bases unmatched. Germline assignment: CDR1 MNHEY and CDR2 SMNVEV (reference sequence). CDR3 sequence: CASSSLLQGVGTYGYTF. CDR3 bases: TGTGCCAGCAGTTCCTTACTACAGGGGGTAGGGACCTATGGCTACACCTTC.

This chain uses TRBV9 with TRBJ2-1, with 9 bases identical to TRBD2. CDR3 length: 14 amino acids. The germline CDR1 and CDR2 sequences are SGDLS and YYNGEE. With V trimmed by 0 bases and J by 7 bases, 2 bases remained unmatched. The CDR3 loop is CASSVGTSENEQFF. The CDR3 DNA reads TGTGCCAGCAGCGTAGGGACTAGCGAAAATGAGCAGTTCTTC.

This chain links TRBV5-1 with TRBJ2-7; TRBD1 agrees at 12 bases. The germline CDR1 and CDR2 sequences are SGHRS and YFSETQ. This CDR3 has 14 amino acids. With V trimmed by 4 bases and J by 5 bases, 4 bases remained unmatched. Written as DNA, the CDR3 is TGCGCCAGCAGCAAGGGACAGGGGGCCGACGAGCAGTACTTC. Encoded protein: CASSKGQGADEQYF.

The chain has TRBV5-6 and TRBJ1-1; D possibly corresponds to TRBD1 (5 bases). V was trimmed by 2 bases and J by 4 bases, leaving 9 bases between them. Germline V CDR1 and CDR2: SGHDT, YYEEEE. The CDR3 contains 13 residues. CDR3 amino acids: CASSFGGVTEAFF. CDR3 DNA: TGTGCCAGCAGCTTTGGAGGGGTCACTGAAGCTTTCTTT.

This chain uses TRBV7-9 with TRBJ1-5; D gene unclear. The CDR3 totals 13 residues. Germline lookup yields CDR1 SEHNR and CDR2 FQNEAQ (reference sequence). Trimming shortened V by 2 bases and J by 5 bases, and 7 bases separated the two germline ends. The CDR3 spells CASSLIQYQPQHF. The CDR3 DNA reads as TGTGCCAGCAGCTTAATACAGTATCAGCCCCAGCATTTT.

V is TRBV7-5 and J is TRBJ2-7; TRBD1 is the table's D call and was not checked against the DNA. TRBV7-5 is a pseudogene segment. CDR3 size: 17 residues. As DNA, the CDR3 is TGTGCCAGAAGCTCCACAGGACACCTCCAGTTCTCCTACGAGCAGTACTTC. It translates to CARSSTGHLQFSYEQYF.

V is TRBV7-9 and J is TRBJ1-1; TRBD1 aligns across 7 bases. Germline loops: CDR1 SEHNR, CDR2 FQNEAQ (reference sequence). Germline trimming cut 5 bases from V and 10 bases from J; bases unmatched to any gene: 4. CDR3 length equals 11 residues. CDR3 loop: CASSNDRVAFF. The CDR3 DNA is TGTGCCAGCAGCAACGACAGGGTAGCTTTCTTT.